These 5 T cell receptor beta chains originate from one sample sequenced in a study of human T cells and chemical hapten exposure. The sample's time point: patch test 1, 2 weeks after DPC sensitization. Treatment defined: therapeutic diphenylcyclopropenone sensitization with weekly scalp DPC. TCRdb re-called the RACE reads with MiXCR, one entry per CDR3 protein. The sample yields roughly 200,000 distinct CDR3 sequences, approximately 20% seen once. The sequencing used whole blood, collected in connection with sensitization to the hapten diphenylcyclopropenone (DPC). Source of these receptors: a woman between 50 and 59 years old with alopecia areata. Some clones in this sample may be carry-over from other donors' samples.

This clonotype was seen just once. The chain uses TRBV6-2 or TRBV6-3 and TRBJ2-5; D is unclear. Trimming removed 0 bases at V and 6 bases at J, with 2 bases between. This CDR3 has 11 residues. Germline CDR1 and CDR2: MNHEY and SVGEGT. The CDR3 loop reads CASSYSQTQYF. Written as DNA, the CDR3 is TGTGCCAGCAGTTACTCCCAGACCCAGTACTTC.

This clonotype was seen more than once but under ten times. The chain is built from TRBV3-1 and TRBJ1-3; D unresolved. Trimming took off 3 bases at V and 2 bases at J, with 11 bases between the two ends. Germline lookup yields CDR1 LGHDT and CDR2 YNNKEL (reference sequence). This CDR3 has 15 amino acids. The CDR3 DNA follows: TGTGCCAGCAGCCAGAAGGGCTCTCCTGGAAACACCATATATTTT. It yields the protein CASSQKGSPGNTIYF.

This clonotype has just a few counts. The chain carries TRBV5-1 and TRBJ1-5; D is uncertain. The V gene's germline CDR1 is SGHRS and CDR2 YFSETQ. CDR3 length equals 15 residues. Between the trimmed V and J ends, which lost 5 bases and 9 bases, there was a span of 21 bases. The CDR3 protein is CASRFDPGGSGPQHF. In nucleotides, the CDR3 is TGCGCCAGCAGGTTCGACCCCGGCGGTTCCGGGCCCCAGCATTTT.

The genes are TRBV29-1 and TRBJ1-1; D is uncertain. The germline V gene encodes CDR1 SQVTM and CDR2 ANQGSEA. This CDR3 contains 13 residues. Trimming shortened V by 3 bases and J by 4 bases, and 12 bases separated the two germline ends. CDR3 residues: CSVDVRWGTEAFF. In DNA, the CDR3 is TGCAGCGTTGATGTCCGCTGGGGCACTGAAGCTTTCTTT.

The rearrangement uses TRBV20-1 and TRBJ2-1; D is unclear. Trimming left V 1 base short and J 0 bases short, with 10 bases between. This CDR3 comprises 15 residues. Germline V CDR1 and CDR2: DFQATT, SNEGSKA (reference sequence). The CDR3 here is CSARVPGVSYNEQFF. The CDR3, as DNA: TGCAGTGCTAGAGTGCCGGGCGTCTCCTACAATGAGCAGTTCTTC.